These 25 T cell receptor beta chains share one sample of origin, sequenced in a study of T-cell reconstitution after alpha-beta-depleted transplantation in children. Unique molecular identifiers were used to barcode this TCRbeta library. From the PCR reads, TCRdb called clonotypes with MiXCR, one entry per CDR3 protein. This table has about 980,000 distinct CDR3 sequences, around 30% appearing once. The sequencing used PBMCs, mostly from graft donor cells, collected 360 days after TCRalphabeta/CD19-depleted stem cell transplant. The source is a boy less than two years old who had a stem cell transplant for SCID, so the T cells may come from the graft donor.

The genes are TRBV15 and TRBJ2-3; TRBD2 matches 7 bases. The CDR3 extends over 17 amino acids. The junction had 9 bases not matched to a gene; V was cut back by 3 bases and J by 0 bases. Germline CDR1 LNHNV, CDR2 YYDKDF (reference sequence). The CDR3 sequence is CATSRAGSGASTDTQYF. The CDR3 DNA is TGTGCCACCAGCAGGGCCGGGAGCGGGGCGAGCACAGATACGCAGTATTTT.

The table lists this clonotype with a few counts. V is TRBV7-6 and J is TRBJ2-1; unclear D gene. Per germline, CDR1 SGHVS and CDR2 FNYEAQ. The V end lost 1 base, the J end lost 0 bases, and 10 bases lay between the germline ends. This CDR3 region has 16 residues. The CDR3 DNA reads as TGTGCCAGCAGCTTAGTTTGGGGAACCTCCTACAATGAGCAGTTCTTC. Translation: CASSLVWGTSYNEQFF.

This chain's CDR3 is CSVDRPQGTEAFF. The CDR3 DNA reads TGCAGCGTTGACCGGCCTCAGGGCACTGAAGCTTTCTTT. The genes are TRBV29-1 and TRBJ1-1, with D possibly TRBD1 on 5 matching bases. This CDR3 region has 13 residues. The germline V gene has CDR1 SQVTM and CDR2 ANQGSEA. V lost 3 bases and J lost 4, with 12 bases in between.

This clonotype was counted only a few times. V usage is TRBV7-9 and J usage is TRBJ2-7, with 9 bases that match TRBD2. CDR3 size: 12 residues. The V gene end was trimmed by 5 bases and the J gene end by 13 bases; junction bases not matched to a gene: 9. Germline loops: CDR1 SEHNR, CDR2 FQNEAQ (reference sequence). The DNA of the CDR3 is TGTGCCAGCAGCCCCCTAGCGGGGACACGATACTTC. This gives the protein CASSPLAGTRYF.

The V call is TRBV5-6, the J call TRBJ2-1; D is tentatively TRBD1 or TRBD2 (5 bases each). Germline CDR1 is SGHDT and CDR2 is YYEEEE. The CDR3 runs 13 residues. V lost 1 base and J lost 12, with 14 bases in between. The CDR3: CASSLFGTPMQFF. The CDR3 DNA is TGTGCCAGCAGCTTGTTCGGGACCCCAATGCAGTTCTTC.

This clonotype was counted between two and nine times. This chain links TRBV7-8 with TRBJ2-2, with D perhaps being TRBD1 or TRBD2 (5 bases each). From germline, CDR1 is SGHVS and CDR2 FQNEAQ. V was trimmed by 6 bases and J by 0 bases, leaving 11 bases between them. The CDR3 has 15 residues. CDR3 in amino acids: CASRRWGTNTGELFF. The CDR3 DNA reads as TGTGCCAGCAGAAGGTGGGGGACGAACACCGGGGAGCTGTTTTTT.

The CDR3: CASTTNREWGTDTQYF. The CDR3 bases are TGTGCCAGCACTACAAACAGGGAGTGGGGCACAGATACGCAGTATTTT. The chain has TRBV12-3 or TRBV12-4 and TRBJ2-3, with a tentative D call TRBD1 (6 bases). The CDR3 sequence is 16 residues long. V lost 7 bases to trimming and J lost 1 base, with 18 bases between them.

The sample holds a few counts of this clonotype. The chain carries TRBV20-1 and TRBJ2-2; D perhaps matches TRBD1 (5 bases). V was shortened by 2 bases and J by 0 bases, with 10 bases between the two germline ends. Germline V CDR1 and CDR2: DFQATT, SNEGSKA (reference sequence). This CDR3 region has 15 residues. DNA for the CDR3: TGCAGTGCTAGACAGGGAATCCCGAACACCGGGGAGCTGTTTTTT. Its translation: CSARQGIPNTGELFF.

CDR3 sequence: CAATPGSPSYEQYF. In nucleotides, the CDR3 is TGTGCCGCCACTCCCGGGAGCCCTTCCTACGAGCAGTACTTC. V gene TRBV28 combines with J gene TRBJ2-7; D possibly corresponds to TRBD2 (6 bases). V was trimmed by 11 bases and J by 1 base, leaving 18 bases between them. CDR1 and CDR2 (germline): MDHEN, SYDVKM. The CDR3 totals 14 residues.

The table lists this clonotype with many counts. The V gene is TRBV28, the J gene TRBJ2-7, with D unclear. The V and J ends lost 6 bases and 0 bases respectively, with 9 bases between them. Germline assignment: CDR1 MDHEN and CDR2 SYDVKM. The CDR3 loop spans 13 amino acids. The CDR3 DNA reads TGTGCCAGCAGACCTGGGCCCTCCTACGAGCAGTACTTC. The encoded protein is CASRPGPSYEQYF.

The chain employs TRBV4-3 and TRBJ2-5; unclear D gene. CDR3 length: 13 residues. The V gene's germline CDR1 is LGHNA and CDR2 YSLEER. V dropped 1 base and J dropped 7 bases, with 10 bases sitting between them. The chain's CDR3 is CASSQAPHGTQYF. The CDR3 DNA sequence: TGCGCCAGCAGCCAAGCCCCTCATGGGACCCAGTACTTC.

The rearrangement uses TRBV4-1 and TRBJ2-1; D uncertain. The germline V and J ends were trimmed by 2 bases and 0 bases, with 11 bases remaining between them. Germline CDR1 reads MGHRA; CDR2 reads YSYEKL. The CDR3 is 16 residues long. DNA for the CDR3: TGCGCCAGCAGCCAATTGGACGGACCCTCCTACAATGAGCAGTTCTTC. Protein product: CASSQLDGPSYNEQFF.

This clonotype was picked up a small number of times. CDR3 nucleotide sequence: TGCGCCAGCAGTCACCAACAGCGATCACTAGCGGAGACCCAGTACTTC. Translated, it gives CASSHQQRSLAETQYF. The rearrangement joins TRBV4-1 to TRBJ2-5; 7 nucleotides align to TRBD2. Looked up from germline, CDR1 is MGHRA and CDR2 is YSYEKL. V trimming: 6 bases; J trimming: 5 bases; junction bases outside the gene matches: 15. The CDR3 runs 16 residues.

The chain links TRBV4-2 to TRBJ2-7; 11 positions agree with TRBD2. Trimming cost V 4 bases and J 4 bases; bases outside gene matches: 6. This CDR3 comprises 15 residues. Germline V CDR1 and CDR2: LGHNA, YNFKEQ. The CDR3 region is CASSLIAGGPYEQYF. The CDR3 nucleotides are TGTGCCAGCAGCCTGATAGCGGGGGGGCCATACGAGCAGTACTTC.

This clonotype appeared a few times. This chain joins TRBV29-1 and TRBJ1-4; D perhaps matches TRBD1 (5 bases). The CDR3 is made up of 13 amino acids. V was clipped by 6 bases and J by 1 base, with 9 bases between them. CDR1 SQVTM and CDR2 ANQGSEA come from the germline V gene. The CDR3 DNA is TGCAGCGTCCACAGGTTAACTAATGAAAAACTGTTTTTT. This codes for CSVHRLTNEKLFF.

CDR3 sequence reads: CSARDAPGQGYETQYF. In DNA, the CDR3 is TGCAGTGCTAGAGATGCCCCGGGACAGGGGTACGAGACCCAGTACTTC. The gene calls are TRBV20-1 and TRBJ2-5, with TRBD1 matching over 10 bases. Germline V CDR1 and CDR2: DFQATT, SNEGSKA (reference sequence). Germline trimming cut 0 bases from V and 5 bases from J; bases unmatched to any gene: 9. The CDR3 has 16 residues.

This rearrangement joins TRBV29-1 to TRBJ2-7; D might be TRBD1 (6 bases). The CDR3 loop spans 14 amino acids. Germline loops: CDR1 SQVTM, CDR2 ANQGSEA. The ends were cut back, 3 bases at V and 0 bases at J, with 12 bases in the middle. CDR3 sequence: CSVDPRGNSYEQYF. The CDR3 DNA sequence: TGCAGCGTTGATCCCAGGGGCAACTCCTACGAGCAGTACTTC.

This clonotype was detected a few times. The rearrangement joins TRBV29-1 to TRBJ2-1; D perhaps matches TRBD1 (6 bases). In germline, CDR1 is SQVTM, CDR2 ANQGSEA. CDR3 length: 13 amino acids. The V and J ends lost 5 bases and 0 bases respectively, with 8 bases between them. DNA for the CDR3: TGCAGCGTTAGGGGGACCTCCTACAATGAGCAGTTCTTC. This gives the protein CSVRGTSYNEQFF.

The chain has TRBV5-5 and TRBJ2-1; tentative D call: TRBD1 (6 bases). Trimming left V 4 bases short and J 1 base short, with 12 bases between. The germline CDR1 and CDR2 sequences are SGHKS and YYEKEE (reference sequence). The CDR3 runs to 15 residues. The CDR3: CASSRDTKSYNEQFF. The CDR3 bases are TGTGCCAGCAGCCGGGACACCAAGTCCTACAATGAGCAGTTCTTC.

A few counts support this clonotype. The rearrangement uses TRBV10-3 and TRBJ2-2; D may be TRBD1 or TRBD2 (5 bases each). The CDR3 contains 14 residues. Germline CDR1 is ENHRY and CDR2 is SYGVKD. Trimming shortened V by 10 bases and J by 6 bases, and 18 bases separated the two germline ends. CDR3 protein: CATWPGTSPGELFF. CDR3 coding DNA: TGTGCCACTTGGCCCGGGACCTCCCCCGGGGAGCTGTTTTTT.

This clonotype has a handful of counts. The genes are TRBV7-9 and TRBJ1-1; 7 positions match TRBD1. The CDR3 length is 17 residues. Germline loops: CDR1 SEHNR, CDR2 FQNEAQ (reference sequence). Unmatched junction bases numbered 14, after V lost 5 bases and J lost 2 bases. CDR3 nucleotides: TGTGCCAGCAGCGGAAACAGGGGACCGGGGGCCAACACTGAAGCTTTCTTT. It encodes CASSGNRGPGANTEAFF. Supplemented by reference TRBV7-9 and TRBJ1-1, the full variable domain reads DTGVSQNPRHKITKRGQNVTFRCDPISEHNRLYWYRQTLGQGPEFLTYFQNEAQLEKSRLLSDRFSAERPKGSFSTLEIQRTEQGDSAMYLCASSGNRGPGANTEAFFGQGTRLTVV.

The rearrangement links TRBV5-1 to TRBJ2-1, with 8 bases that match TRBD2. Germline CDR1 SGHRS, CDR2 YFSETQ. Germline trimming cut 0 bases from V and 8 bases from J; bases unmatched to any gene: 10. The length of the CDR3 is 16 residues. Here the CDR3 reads CASSLAGGAFSDEQFF. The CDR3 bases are TGCGCCAGCAGCTTGGCCGGGGGGGCCTTCTCTGATGAGCAGTTCTTC.

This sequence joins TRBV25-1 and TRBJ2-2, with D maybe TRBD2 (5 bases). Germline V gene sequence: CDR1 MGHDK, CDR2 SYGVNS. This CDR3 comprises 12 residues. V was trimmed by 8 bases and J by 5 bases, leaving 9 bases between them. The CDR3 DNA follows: TGTGCCAGCGGGAGAGAGACCGGGGAGCTGTTTTTT. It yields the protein CASGRETGELFF.

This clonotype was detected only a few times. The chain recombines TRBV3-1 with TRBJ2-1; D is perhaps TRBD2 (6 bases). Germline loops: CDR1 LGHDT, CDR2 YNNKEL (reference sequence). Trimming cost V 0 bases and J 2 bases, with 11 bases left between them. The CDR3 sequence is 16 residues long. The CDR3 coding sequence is TGTGCCAGCAGCCAAGATCGGGGCGGGGCCTACAATGAGCAGTTCTTC. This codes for CASSQDRGGAYNEQFF.

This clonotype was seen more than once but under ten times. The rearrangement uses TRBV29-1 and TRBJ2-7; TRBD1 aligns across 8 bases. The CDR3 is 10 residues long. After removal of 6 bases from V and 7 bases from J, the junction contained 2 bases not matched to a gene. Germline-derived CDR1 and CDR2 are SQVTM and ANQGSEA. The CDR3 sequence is CSVTGEEQYF. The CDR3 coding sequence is TGCAGCGTGACAGGGGAGGAGCAGTACTTC.